The sequence of this T cell receptor (beta chain) was determined in a study of blood T cell repertoires in COVID-19. Study information: The samples span acute and convalescent COVID-19 from the United States, Italy and Spain. Sample material is recorded as cDNA or gDNA derived from T cells, B-cell-depleted T cells, or PBMCs.

TCRdb keeps only in-frame clones here, not all; method: immunoSEQ multiplex PCR. The table has approximately 61,000 clones, 85% to 90% seen once; the top ten hold about 18%. Germline trimming cut 8 bases from V and 0 bases from J; bases unmatched to any gene: 9. Germline loops: CDR1 SQVTM, CDR2 ANQGSEA. The CDR3 runs to 16 residues. The V gene is TRBV29-1, the J gene TRBJ2-6; 8 bases line up with TRBD2. This clonotype was obtained from a woman older than 75 with active COVID-19. Sequencing used peripheral blood. CDR3 coding DNA: TGCAGCCCATCGGGGGGGATAAGCTCTGGGGCCAACGTCCTGACTTTC. Its protein is CSPSGGISSGANVLTF.